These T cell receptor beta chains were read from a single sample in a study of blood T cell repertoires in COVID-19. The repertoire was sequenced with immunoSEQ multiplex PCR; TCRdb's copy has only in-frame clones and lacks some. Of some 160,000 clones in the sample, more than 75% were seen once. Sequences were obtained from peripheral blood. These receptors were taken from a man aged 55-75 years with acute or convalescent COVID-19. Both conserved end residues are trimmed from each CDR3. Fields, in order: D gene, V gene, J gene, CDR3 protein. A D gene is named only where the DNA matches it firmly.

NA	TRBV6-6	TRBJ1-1	ASRANTEAF
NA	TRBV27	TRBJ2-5	ASSFNVQETQY
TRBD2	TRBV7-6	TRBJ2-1	ASSLGEGTEQF
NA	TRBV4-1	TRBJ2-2	AGQLGQNTGELF
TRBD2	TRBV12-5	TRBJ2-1	ASGLVIGLAGGPDEQF
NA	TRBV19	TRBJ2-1	ASSILDGESQF
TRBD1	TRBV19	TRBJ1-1	ASSSRTGAYTEAF
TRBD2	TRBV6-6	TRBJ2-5	ASRQGTSGRETQY
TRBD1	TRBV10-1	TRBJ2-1	ASSTGQDLNNEQF
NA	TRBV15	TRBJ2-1	ATSRAETEEQF
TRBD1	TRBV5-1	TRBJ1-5	ASSLGQGDSVNQPQH
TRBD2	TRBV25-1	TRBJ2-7	ASSEWGGYEQY
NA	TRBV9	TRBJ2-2	ASSVAPANQGGELF
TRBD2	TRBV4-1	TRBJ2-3	ASSQARLALRDTQY
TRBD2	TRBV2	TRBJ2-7	AIGTSGSYEQY
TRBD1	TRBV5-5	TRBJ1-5	ASSLGTGGGNQPQH
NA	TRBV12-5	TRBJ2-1	ASAPRNYNEQF
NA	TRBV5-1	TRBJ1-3	ASSLDGSQGNTIY
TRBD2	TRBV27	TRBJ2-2	ASIHRLAGGYTGELF
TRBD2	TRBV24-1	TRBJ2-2	ATSDPTGGRGELF
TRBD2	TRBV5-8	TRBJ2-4	ASSSLGAGGRGIQY
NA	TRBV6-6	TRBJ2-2	ASRDSSTGELF
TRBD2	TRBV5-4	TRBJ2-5	ASSQVDSGRETQY
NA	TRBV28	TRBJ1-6	ASRGGSGFDSPLH
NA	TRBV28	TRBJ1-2	ASSSQTGYGYT
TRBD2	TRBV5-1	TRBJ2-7	ASSSTGTSGYEQY
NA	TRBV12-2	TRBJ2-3	ASRLAPREGMDTQY
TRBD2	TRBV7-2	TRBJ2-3	ASSLGGLVADTQY
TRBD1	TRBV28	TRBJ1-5	ASSSGQGGISNQPQH
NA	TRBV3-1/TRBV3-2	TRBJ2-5	ASSQDTQTGQETQY
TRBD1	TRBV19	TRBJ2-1	ASSIGTGVNNEQF
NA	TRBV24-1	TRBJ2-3	ATSDPFTDTQY
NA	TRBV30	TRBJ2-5	AWSVGGSQETQY
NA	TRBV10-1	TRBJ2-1	ASSESGANEQF
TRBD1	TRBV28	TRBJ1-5	ASSLWVTGGRNQPQH
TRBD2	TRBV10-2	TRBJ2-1	ASSGWRGSYNEQF
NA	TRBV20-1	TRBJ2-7	SASQGYEQY
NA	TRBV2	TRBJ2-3	ASSSQGGGTDTQY
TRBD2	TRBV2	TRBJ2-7	ASSELAGVYEQY
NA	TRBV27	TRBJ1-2	ASSLSSAGYYGYT
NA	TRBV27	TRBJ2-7	ATLHGAREQY
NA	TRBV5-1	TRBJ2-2	ASSPFGGAGTGELF
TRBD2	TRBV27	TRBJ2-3	ASRYRDYDTDTQY
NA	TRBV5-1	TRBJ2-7	ASSPHLRNSYEQY
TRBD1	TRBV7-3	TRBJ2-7	ASSFSSWDRRSYEQY
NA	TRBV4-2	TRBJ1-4	ASSQGGASNEKLF
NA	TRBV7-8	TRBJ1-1	ASSLVRVGTEAF